This is a list of T cell receptor beta chains from one sample in a study of early T cells in non-severe SARS-CoV-2 infection. TCRdb reprocessed the 5' RACE reads via MiXCR and lists one record per CDR3 protein. This table has around 84,000 distinct CDR3 sequences, about 9.4% appearing once. The sample in question was whole blood, obtained at baseline. The origin of the receptors is an adult who was a healthcare worker with PCR-confirmed SARS-CoV-2 infection or an uninfected control (not recorded which). The CDR3 runs from the conserved cysteine through the conserved F or W. The order of the fields is V gene, D gene, clone size, J gene, CDR3 DNA, CDR3 protein. A D gene is named only where the DNA matches it firmly. The listing skips clone size in some rows; elsewhere it reads once, few, many or a size class.

V gene: TRBV5-1
D gene: -
clone size: few
J gene: TRBJ1-2
CDR3 DNA: TGCGCCAGCAGCGTCGCGGATAACTATGGCTACACCTTC
CDR3 protein: CASSVADNYGYTF

V gene: TRBV3-1
D gene: TRBD2
clone size: -
J gene: TRBJ2-7
CDR3 DNA: TGTGCCAGCAGCCAAACCAGCGGGAGGGCCTCCTACGAGCAGTACTTC
CDR3 protein: CASSQTSGRASYEQYF

V gene: TRBV7-2
D gene: -
clone size: few
J gene: TRBJ2-5
CDR3 DNA: TGTGCCAGCAGCCCGGGGTACCAAGAGACCCAGTACTTC
CDR3 protein: CASSPGYQETQYF

V gene: TRBV6-5
D gene: TRBD2
clone size: few
J gene: TRBJ2-7
CDR3 DNA: TGTGCCAGCAGTTACTCCCGGACTAGCGGGAGGATACGTCGGAACGAGCAGTACTTC
CDR3 protein: CASSYSRTSGRIRRNEQYF

V gene: TRBV7-9
D gene: -
clone size: few
J gene: TRBJ2-3
CDR3 DNA: TGTGCCAGCAGCTTTGACGGCTGGAGCACAGATACGCAGTATTTT
CDR3 protein: CASSFDGWSTDTQYF

V gene: TRBV2
D gene: -
clone size: -
J gene: TRBJ1-2
CDR3 DNA: TGTGCCAGCAGTCCCTCATTTATGAGTGGCTACACCTTC
CDR3 protein: CASSPSFMSGYTF

V gene: TRBV28
D gene: -
clone size: few
J gene: TRBJ2-1
CDR3 DNA: TGTGCCAGCAGTTTACAGGGACCCCTCGGGAATGAGCAGTTCTTC
CDR3 protein: CASSLQGPLGNEQFF

V gene: TRBV11-2
D gene: -
clone size: -
J gene: TRBJ1-1
CDR3 DNA: TGTGCCAGCAGCGTAGGCAGAGGGAGTGAAGCTTTCTTT
CDR3 protein: CASSVGRGSEAFF

V gene: TRBV14
D gene: -
clone size: -
J gene: TRBJ2-1
CDR3 DNA: TGTGCCAGCAGCCCCCAACCCTACGATGAGCAGTTCTTC
CDR3 protein: CASSPQPYDEQFF

V gene: TRBV2
D gene: -
clone size: -
J gene: TRBJ2-5
CDR3 DNA: TGTGCCAGCAGTGGCGTCACAGCTAGCCAAGAGACCCAGTACTTC
CDR3 protein: CASSGVTASQETQYF

V gene: TRBV7-9
D gene: -
clone size: -
J gene: TRBJ2-7
CDR3 DNA: TGTGCCAGCAGCTTAGGCATGAACGAGCAGTACTTC
CDR3 protein: CASSLGMNEQYF

V gene: TRBV7-9
D gene: -
clone size: few
J gene: TRBJ2-3
CDR3 DNA: TGTGCCAGCAGCTTACAGGCAGATACGCAGTATTTT
CDR3 protein: CASSLQADTQYF

V gene: TRBV6-6
D gene: -
clone size: few
J gene: TRBJ2-7
CDR3 DNA: TGTGCCAGCAGGACTAGACTCTACGAGCAGTACTTC
CDR3 protein: CASRTRLYEQYF

V gene: TRBV12-3/TRBV12-4
D gene: -
clone size: many
J gene: TRBJ2-1
CDR3 DNA: TGTGCCAGCAGTTTAGGGCGGGGAAATGAGCAGTTCTTC
CDR3 protein: CASSLGRGNEQFF

V gene: TRBV7-8
D gene: -
clone size: few
J gene: TRBJ2-3
CDR3 DNA: TGTGCCAGCAGCTTAACGGAGGGACTGAGCACAGATACGCAGTATTTT
CDR3 protein: CASSLTEGLSTDTQYF

V gene: TRBV19
D gene: -
clone size: -
J gene: TRBJ2-1
CDR3 DNA: TGTGCCACTCGTATGAGCTCCTACAATGAGCAGTTCTTC
CDR3 protein: CATRMSSYNEQFF

V gene: TRBV6-2/TRBV6-3
D gene: -
clone size: few
J gene: TRBJ2-2
CDR3 DNA: TGTGCCAGCAGTGACACCGGGGAGCTGTTTTTT
CDR3 protein: CASSDTGELFF